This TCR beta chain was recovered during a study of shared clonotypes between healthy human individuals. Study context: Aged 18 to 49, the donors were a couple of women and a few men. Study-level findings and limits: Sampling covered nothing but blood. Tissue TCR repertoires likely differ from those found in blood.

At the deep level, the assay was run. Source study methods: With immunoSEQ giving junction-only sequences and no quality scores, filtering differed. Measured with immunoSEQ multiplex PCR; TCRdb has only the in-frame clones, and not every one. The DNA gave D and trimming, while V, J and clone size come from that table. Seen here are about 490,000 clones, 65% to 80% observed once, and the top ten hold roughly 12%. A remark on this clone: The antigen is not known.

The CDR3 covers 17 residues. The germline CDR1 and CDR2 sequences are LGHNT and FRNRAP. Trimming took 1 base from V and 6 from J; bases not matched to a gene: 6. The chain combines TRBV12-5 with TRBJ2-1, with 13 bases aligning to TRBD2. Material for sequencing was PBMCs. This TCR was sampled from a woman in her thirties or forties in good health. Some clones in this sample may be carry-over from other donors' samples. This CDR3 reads CASGLGFRTSGSNEQFF. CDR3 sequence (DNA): TGTGCTAGTGGTTTGGGGTTTCGGACTAGCGGGAGCAATGAGCAGTTCTTC.